A selection of T cell receptor beta chains follows, all from one sample in a study of tumour-infiltrating T cells in Burkitt lymphoma. Assay: immunoSEQ multiplex PCR; the TCRdb copy retains only in-frame clones and omits some. The sample contains 6,400 or so clones, approximately 81% of which appear only once. The material sequenced was tumor tissue. Every receptor here comes from a human donor with Burkitt lymphoma. The CDR3 runs from the conserved cysteine through the conserved F or W.

length,J,V,CDR3
17,TRBJ1-4,TRBV9,CASSVGNRGATNEKLFF
15,TRBJ2-7,TRBV11-1,CASSFNRGGYYEQYF
17,TRBJ2-5,TRBV7-6,CASRKTNRRGGVETQYF
16,TRBJ1-1,TRBV7-9,CASSLALSRDRTEAFF
14,TRBJ1-5,TRBV6-5,CASSQQRLNQPQHF
18,TRBJ1-2,TRBV7-3,CASSPYEGYQGQNYGYTF
13,TRBJ2-7,TRBV10-3,CAIFGQGASEQYF
12,TRBJ1-1,TRBV2,CASKGMVTEAFF
16,TRBJ1-1,TRBV6-1,CASSVGDRGRETEAFF
15,TRBJ2-7,TRBV6-5,CASSYSQGATYEQYF
12,TRBJ2-5,TRBV5-6,CASSLEPKTQYF
15,TRBJ2-1,TRBV15,CATSSIAGKYNEQFF
15,TRBJ2-7,TRBV6-5,CASSYTRAETYEQYF
14,TRBJ2-7,TRBV19,CASSMKARAYEQYF
18,TRBJ2-7,TRBV5-6,CASSLRGTLGLISHEQYF
14,TRBJ2-3,TRBV30,CAWSPDRVADTQYF
11,TRBJ2-1,TRBV4-1,CASMWYNEQFF
14,TRBJ1-2,TRBV7-9,CASSLGSGASGYTF
14,TRBJ2-1,TRBV19,CASIGQGTYNEQFF
12,TRBJ1-5,TRBV23-1,CASSRSHQPQHF
15,TRBJ2-2,TRBV11-2,CASSLLTGDTGELFF
15,TRBJ2-7,TRBV4-1,CASSQSPGASREQYF
15,TRBJ1-2,TRBV9,CASSTNRQGSYGYTF
15,-,TRBV6-5,CASSPPGSGRYEQYF
15,TRBJ2-7,TRBV25-1,CASSETRLRSYEQYF
14,TRBJ2-7,TRBV11-2,CASSFTSAPYEQYF
14,TRBJ2-7,TRBV19,CASSILLGTYEQYF
13,TRBJ2-5,TRBV12-5,CASGKNSRETQYF
14,TRBJ1-2,TRBV15,CATSRVAGPYGYTF
15,TRBJ2-1,TRBV27,CASTRDLGGYNEQFF
11,TRBJ2-7,TRBV30,CAWTGVNEQYF
15,TRBJ2-3,TRBV5-1,CASRLAGLGADTQYF
15,TRBJ2-7,TRBV27,CASSLMASGSYEQYF
13,TRBJ2-3,TRBV29-1,CSVGGPIFYTQYF
13,TRBJ2-3,TRBV10-1,CASGRGRADTQYF
14,TRBJ1-4,TRBV7-8,CASSLARFNEKLFF
15,TRBJ1-5,TRBV19,CASSIDSHNNQPQHF
15,TRBJ1-4,TRBV5-1,CASSLDASYEEKLFF
19,TRBJ2-1,TRBV4-1,CASSQVRTSGLALDNEQFF
13,TRBJ1-5,TRBV5-1,CASSLFKDQPQHF
15,TRBJ1-2,TRBV7-9,CASSRTGGANYGYTF
14,TRBJ1-1,TRBV19,CASSHRTGGTEAFF
17,TRBJ2-5,TRBV27,CASSLYLPGLIQETQYF
13,TRBJ1-2,TRBV5-1,CASWGSNYYGYTF
14,TRBJ2-3,TRBV19,CASRGDRGSDTQYF
16,TRBJ2-5,TRBV25-1,CASSDPGTGGSETQYF
14,TRBJ1-5,TRBV6-1,CASSEAGGFQPQHF
12,TRBJ1-5,TRBV19,CASRNNNQPQHF
11,TRBJ2-7,TRBV2,CASTLTYEQYF
14,TRBJ1-5,TRBV15,CATSRVGGNQPQHF
15,TRBJ2-1,TRBV9,CASSVELVGYNEQFF
12,TRBJ2-7,TRBV6-1,CASSEAQQRKYF
19,TRBJ2-3,TRBV4-1,CASSQDWGSGGPKTDTQYF
14,TRBJ2-1,TRBV4-2,CASSQRALSGEQFF
14,TRBJ1-6,TRBV5-5,CASSHGGTNSPLHF
13,TRBJ1-5,TRBV6-4,CASSPTGIEPQHF
16,TRBJ1-1,TRBV2,CASSDLRGGPNTEAFF
13,TRBJ2-5,TRBV6-5,CASSVAFRETQYF
16,TRBJ2-7,TRBV28,CASSLFSGSKGGEQYF
15,TRBJ2-7,TRBV19,CASSISDLGDDEQYF